Following are 12 T cell receptor beta chains from one sample sequenced in a study of shared clonotypes between healthy human individuals. Method: immunoSEQ multiplex PCR; TCRdb's copy keeps in-frame clones and lacks some. Here the sample spans hundreds of thousands of clones, roughly 96% being singletons. The naive CD8 fraction comprised CD45RO-negative cells positively selected for CCR7 and excluded terminally differentiated effector memory CD45RA+ cells. Sample: naive CD8+ T cells sorted from blood. The receptors derive from a woman younger than 45 in good health.

The chain combines TRBV10-3 with TRBJ2-7; D not certain. The germline V gene has CDR1 ENHRY and CDR2 SYGVKD. The CDR3 has 13 residues. The V end lost 6 bases, the J end lost 6 bases, and 15 bases lay between the germline ends. The CDR3 loop is CAISSKGPIEQYF. The CDR3 DNA follows: TGTGCCATCAGCTCCAAAGGGCCCATCGAGCAGTACTTC.

The CDR3 loop is CASCDGPGSCYGYTF. CDR3 nucleotide sequence: TGTGCCAGCTGCGATGGTCCAGGGTCTTGCTATGGCTACACCTTC. The chain is built from TRBV27 and TRBJ1-2, with D possibly matching TRBD1 (5 bases). The ends were cut back, 8 bases at V and 4 bases at J, with 20 bases in the middle. CDR3 length equals 15 residues. Germline CDR1 is MNHEY and CDR2 is SMNVEV (reference sequence).

Note on this clone: At the DNA level, this CDR3 is encoded by other sequences in the same sample as well. This rearrangement joins TRBV7-9 to TRBJ1-1, with D unclear. The CDR3 sequence is 13 residues long. Germline loops: CDR1 SEHNR, CDR2 FQNEAQ (reference sequence). Trimming took off 2 bases at V and 1 base at J, with 5 bases between the two ends. CDR3 in amino acids: CASSLSGNTEAFF. For the CDR3, the DNA is TGTGCCAGCAGCTTAAGTGGGAACACTGAAGCTTTCTTT.

The rearrangement links TRBV11-2 to TRBJ2-7, with 11 bases identical to TRBD2. Germline V gene data show CDR1 as SGHAT and CDR2 as FQNNGV. CDR3 length: 16 residues. V lost 1 base to trimming and J lost 2 bases; unmatched junction nucleotides: 4. The CDR3, as DNA: TGTGCCAGCAGCTTAGTCGGTAGCGGGAGGGCCTACGAGCAGTACTTC. Amino acid sequence: CASSLVGSGRAYEQYF.

The chain carries TRBV6-5 and TRBJ2-1; 13 nucleotides match TRBD2. The J segment lost 4 bases and the V segment lost 0 bases, leaving 0 bases of the junction unmatched. Germline V lookup: CDR1 MNHEY, CDR2 SVGAGI. This CDR3 spans 16 amino acids. The CDR3 region is CASSYSGLAGYNEQFF. The CDR3 coding sequence is TGTGCCAGCAGTTACTCGGGACTAGCGGGATACAATGAGCAGTTCTTC.

The chain recombines TRBV9 with TRBJ2-3; TRBD2 aligns across 10 bases. The CDR3 loop spans 16 amino acids. Germline trimming cut 3 bases from V and 2 bases from J; bases unmatched to any gene: 6. From germline, CDR1 is SGDLS and CDR2 YYNGEE. The CDR3 region is CASSARAGGPTDTQYF. The CDR3 nucleotides are TGTGCCAGCAGCGCAAGAGCGGGAGGGCCCACAGATACGCAGTATTTT.

The chain carries TRBV28 and TRBJ2-7, with D perhaps TRBD1 or TRBD2 (5 bases each). The CDR3 runs to 15 residues. V dropped 3 bases and J dropped 2 bases, with 14 bases sitting between them. Germline-derived CDR1 and CDR2 are MDHEN and SYDVKM. Here the CDR3 reads CASSFGTQGTYEQYF. CDR3 sequence (DNA): TGTGCCAGCAGTTTCGGGACCCAAGGAACCTACGAGCAGTACTTC.

The chain is built from TRBV7-9 and TRBJ2-5; D unresolved. The CDR3 contains 13 residues. Germline CDR1 SEHNR, CDR2 FQNEAQ (reference sequence). Trimming stripped 3 bases from V and 1 base from J, with 6 bases between. The CDR3 protein is CASSLLGQETQYF. In DNA, the CDR3 is TGTGCCAGCAGCTTGCTGGGCCAAGAGACCCAGTACTTC.

The chain joins TRBV7-9 to TRBJ1-1, with D uncertain. The germline gives CDR1 SEHNR, CDR2 FQNEAQ (reference sequence). The CDR3 loop spans 13 amino acids. Between the trimmed V and J ends, which lost 3 bases and 1 base, there was a span of 6 bases. The CDR3 loop reads CASSFVGNTEAFF. CDR3 bases: TGTGCCAGCAGCTTCGTCGGGAACACTGAAGCTTTCTTT.

This chain connects TRBV4-1 to TRBJ2-3; 7 positions match TRBD2. Unmatched junction bases numbered 3, after V lost 1 base and J lost 8 bases. Germline V gene data show CDR1 as MGHRA and CDR2 as YSYEKL. The CDR3 covers 13 residues. DNA of the CDR3: TGCGCCAGCAGCCAAGGCACGGGAGGTACGCAGTATTTT. It encodes CASSQGTGGTQYF.

V and J are TRBV5-6 and TRBJ2-1; the D gene is possibly TRBD2 (5 bases). CDR3 size: 14 residues. The V and J ends lost 0 bases and 5 bases respectively, with 9 bases between them. From germline, CDR1 is SGHDT and CDR2 YYEEEE. CDR3: CASSLELVNNEQFF. The CDR3, as DNA: TGTGCCAGCAGCTTGGAACTAGTGAACAATGAGCAGTTCTTC.

The rearrangement joins TRBV30 to TRBJ2-1, with 7 bases lining up with TRBD2. Germline CDR1 and CDR2: GTSNPN and SVGIG (reference sequence). The CDR3 covers 13 residues. The trim removed 0 bases at V and 8 bases at J, leaving 4 bases unmatched. CDR3 sequence: CAWSVSGWDEQFF. CDR3 sequence (DNA): TGTGCCTGGAGTGTTAGCGGGTGGGATGAGCAGTTCTTC. The entire variable domain, with the rest obtained from reference TRBV30 and TRBJ2-1, is as follows: SQTIHQWPATLVQPVGSPLSLECTVEGTSNPNLYWYRQAAGRGLQLLFYSVGIGQISSEVPQNLSASRPQDRQFILSSKKLLLSDSGFYLCAWSVSGWDEQFFGPGTRLTVL.